This entry describes one T cell receptor beta chain. Antigen: not known. The sample is drawn from a study of vaccination and CD4 T cells after COVID-19. Study-level information: Sampling after COVID took place at a median of about 98 days (range 35 to 161) following diagnosis. Overlapping spike pools from SARS-CoV-2 and HCoV-NL63, HCoV-OC43 and HCoV-229E served as culture stimuli.

Germline CDR1 reads MNHEY; CDR2 reads SVGEGT. The V and J ends lost 0 bases and 8 bases respectively, with 7 bases between them. This CDR3 spans 13 amino acids. The Oncomine TCR Beta short-read assay sequenced DNA from cultured CD4+ T cells. Using its own MiXCR run on the PCR reads, TCRdb lists one record per CDR3 protein. This table has 7,600 or so distinct CDR3 sequences, around 50% appearing once. The treatment: roughly ten-day PBMC culture with coronavirus spike peptide pools or control peptides (ViraFEST assay). ViraFEST enlarged antigen-specific T cell populations with peptide pools and afterwards sequenced TCRs. Cell culture was performed with more than 1.5 million PBMCs per well in the presence of approximately 10 IU/ml IL-2 and 10 ug/ml peptide pools.

Sample: CD4+ T cells from blood, cultured in vitro. This sequence was found in a human donor who had recovered from COVID-19. The chain couples TRBV6-2 or TRBV6-3 to TRBJ2-2; no reliable D call. The CDR3 spells CASSYSISGELFF. In nucleotides, the CDR3 is TGTGCCAGCAGTTACTCAATAAGTGGGGAGCTGTTTTTT.